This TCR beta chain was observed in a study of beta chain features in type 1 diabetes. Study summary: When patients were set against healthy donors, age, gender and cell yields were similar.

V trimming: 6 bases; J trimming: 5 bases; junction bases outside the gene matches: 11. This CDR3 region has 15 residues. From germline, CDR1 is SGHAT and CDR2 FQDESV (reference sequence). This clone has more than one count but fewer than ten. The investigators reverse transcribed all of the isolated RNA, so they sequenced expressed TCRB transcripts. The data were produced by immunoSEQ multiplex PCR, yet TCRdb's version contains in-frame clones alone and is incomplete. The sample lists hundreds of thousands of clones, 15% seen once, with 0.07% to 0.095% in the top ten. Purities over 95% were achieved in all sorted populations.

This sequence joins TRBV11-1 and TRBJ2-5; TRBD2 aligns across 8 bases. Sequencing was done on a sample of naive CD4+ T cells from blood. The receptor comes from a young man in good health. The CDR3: CASRPGTRGLETQYF. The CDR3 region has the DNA TGTGCCAGCAGACCCGGGACTAGAGGGTTGGAGACCCAGTACTTC.